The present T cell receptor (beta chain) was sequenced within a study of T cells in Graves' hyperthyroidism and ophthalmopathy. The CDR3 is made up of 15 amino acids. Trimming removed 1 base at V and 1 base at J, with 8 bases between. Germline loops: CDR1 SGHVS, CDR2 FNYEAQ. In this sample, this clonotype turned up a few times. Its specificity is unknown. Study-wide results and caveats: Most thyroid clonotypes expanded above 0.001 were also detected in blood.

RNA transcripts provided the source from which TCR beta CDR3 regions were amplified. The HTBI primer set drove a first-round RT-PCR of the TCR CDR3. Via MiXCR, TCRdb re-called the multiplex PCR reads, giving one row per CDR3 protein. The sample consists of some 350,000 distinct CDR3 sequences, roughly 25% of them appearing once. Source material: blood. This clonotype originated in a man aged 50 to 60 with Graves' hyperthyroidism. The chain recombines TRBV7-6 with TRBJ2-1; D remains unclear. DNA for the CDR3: TGTGCCAGCAGCTTAGAAGTGGGTTCCTACAATGAGCAGTTCTTC. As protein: CASSLEVGSYNEQFF.